This T cell receptor (beta chain) comes out of a study of graft-versus-host responses after intestinal transplantation. In the study overall: Recipients underwent multivisceral, liver-intestinal, or isolated intestinal transplants. Once they had received anti-thymocyte globulin induction, all recipients took tacrolimus and steroids for approximately three years. Study results and limitations: Recipient marrow harbored GvH clones, some of which surfaced first in ileum or blood.

With respect to this clone: Its target is not known.

Profiled with immunoSEQ multiplex PCR; TCRdb holds only in-frame clones, not every one. The top ten hold around 4.3% of the sample, which has around 43,000 clones, about 91% seen once. The CDR3 totals 16 residues. Germline lookup yields CDR1 LNHNV and CDR2 YYDKDF (reference sequence). Trimming at V came to 5 bases and at J to 2 bases, leaving 7 bases not matched to a gene. The receptor comes from a human patient who received an intestinal transplant, so some T cells may come from the graft donor. The chain has TRBV15 and TRBJ1-1; 11 nucleotides line up with TRBD1. The source material was PBMCs, sampled 524 days after transplant. The CDR3 protein is CATSSRTGGHNTEAFF. CDR3 coding DNA: TGTGCCACCAGCTCACGGACAGGGGGCCATAACACTGAAGCTTTCTTT.